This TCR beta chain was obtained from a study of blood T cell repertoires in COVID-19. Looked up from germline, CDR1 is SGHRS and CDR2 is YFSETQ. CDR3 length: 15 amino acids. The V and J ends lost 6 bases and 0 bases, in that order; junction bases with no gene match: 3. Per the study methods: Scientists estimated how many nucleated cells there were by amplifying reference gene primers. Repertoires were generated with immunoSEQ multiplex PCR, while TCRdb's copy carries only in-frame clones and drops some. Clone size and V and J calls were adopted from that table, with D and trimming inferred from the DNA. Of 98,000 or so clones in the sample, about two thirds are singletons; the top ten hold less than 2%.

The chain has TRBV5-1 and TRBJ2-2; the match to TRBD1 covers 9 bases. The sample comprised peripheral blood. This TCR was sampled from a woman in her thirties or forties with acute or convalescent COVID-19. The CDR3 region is CASNRDRANTGELFF. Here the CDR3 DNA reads TGCGCCAGCAACCGGGACAGGGCGAACACCGGGGAGCTGTTTTTT. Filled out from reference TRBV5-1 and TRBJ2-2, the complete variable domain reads KAGVTQTPRYLIKTRGQQVTLSCSPISGHRSVSWYQQTPGQGLQFLFEYFSETQRNKGNFPGRFSGRQFSNSRSEMNVSTLELGDSALYLCASNRDRANTGELFFGEGSRLTVL.